This passage covers 2 T cell receptor beta chains from one sample sequenced in a study of blood T cell repertoires in COVID-19. Only in-frame clones appear in the TCRdb table, and some are missing; sequencing was by immunoSEQ multiplex PCR. The repertoire consists of 140,000 to 150,000 clones, with 84% occurring once and the leading ten covering about 3.7%. Sequences were obtained from PBMCs or T cells enriched from blood (not recorded which). All receptors come from a woman in her fifties or sixties with acute COVID-19.

The chain combines TRBV19 with TRBJ2-7; 8 nucleotides align to TRBD2. CDR3 length: 15 amino acids. V dropped 5 bases and J dropped 5; count of bases not matched to a gene: 11. The germline gives CDR1 LNHDA, CDR2 SQIVND (reference sequence). Here the CDR3 DNA reads TGTGCCAGTAGTGCCCTGAGCGGGAGTAAGCACGAGCAGTACTTC. Protein sequence: CASSALSGSKHEQYF.

This clone was counted a single time. The V call is TRBV11-2, the J call TRBJ1-2; D gene uncertain. CDR1 SGHAT and CDR2 FQNNGV come from the germline V gene. V was cut by 1 base and J by 3 bases, with 9 bases left in between. The CDR3 totals 14 residues. The CDR3 loop reads CASSLGSDYYGYTF. CDR3 nucleotide sequence: TGTGCCAGCAGCTTAGGTTCAGACTACTATGGCTACACCTTC. Using reference TRBV11-2 and TRBJ1-2 for the parts outside the CDR3, the full variable domain is EAGVAQSPRYKIIEKRQSVAFWCNPISGHATLYWYQQILGQGPKLLIQFQNNGVVDDSQLPKDRFSAERLKGVDSTLKIQPAKLEDSAVYLCASSLGSDYYGYTFGSGTRLTVV.